Each of the 15 T cell receptor beta chains below was sequenced from the same sample in a study of cytomegalovirus exposure and HLA in healthy donors. Use of 60 Vbeta and 13 Jbeta primers characterized the PCR. Produced via immunoSEQ multiplex PCR; TCRdb's table is partial and in-frame only. The sample has just under 70,000 clones, approximately 78% seen once. Material for sequencing was PBMCs. These receptors originate from a human donor in good health.

This clone appeared a single time. The chain has TRBV5-4 and TRBJ1-6, with 8 positions matching TRBD1. The J segment lost 9 bases and the V segment lost 0 bases, leaving 2 bases of the junction unmatched. There are 14 residues in the CDR3. The germline gives CDR1 SGHNT, CDR2 YYREEE (reference sequence). For the CDR3, the DNA is TGTGCCAGCAGCTTGGAAACAGGGGGTTCACCCCTCCACTTT. Its translation: CASSLETGGSPLHF.

The J gene is TRBJ2-5, the V gene TRBV4-1; D uncertain. Trimming shortened V by 1 base and J by 2 bases, and 8 bases separated the two germline ends. The CDR3 consists of 14 residues. Germline-derived CDR1 and CDR2 are MGHRA and YSYEKL. The chain's CDR3 is CASSQVGLQETQYF. The CDR3 DNA sequence: TGCGCCAGCAGCCAAGTCGGGTTACAAGAGACCCAGTACTTC.

The chain has TRBV2 and TRBJ1-2; no firm D call. Trimming left V 2 bases short and J 5 bases short, with 15 bases between. Germline assignment: CDR1 SNHLY and CDR2 FYNNEI. The CDR3 spans 15 residues. Here the CDR3 reads CASSELGRIRYGYTF. CDR3 in DNA: TGTGCCAGCAGTGAACTCGGCAGGATTAGGTATGGCTACACCTTC.

The chain recombines TRBV29-1 with TRBJ2-2, with D hard to call. CDR3 length: 14 amino acids. The germline CDR1 and CDR2 sequences are SQVTM and ANQGSEA. V was shortened by 7 bases and J by 6 bases, with 18 bases between the two germline ends. The DNA of the CDR3 is TGCAGCGCTTTTAGCATAGGTAAGGCCGGGGAGCTGTTTTTT. Its protein product is CSAFSIGKAGELFF.

The rearrangement uses TRBV5-4 and TRBJ2-3; D unclear. Trimming pared 4 bases from V and 5 bases from J, leaving 11 bases between. CDR1 SGHNT and CDR2 YYREEE come from the germline V gene (reference sequence). The CDR3 covers 13 residues. CDR3 loop: CASSPRREDTQYF. CDR3 bases: TGTGCCAGCAGCCCGCGTCGTGAAGATACGCAGTATTTT.

The CDR3 nucleotides are TGTGCCAGCTGGGGTGGGACAGGGCCCTTCTACACCTTC. Its translation is CASWGGTGPFYTF. The V gene is TRBV28, the J gene TRBJ1-2, with 9 bases aligning to TRBD1. This CDR3 region has 13 residues. Germline loops: CDR1 MDHEN, CDR2 SYDVKM. The J segment lost 10 bases and the V segment lost 8 bases, leaving 11 bases of the junction unmatched.

The chain carries TRBV19 and TRBJ1-6; 9 positions agree with TRBD1. The CDR3 spans 15 residues. Germline V gene data show CDR1 as LNHDA and CDR2 as SQIVND (reference sequence). V lost 4 bases, J lost 9 bases, and 7 bases stayed unmatched. This CDR3 reads CASSKVQGAFSPLHF. Written as DNA, the CDR3 is TGTGCCAGTAGTAAGGTACAGGGGGCCTTTTCACCCCTCCACTTT.

This chain connects TRBV10-3 to TRBJ1-4; 8 bases are shared with TRBD1. J lost 1 base, V lost 6 bases, and 4 bases had no gene match. This CDR3 has 15 residues. Germline loops: CDR1 ENHRY, CDR2 SYGVKD. The CDR3, as DNA: TGTGCCATCAGAGAAACAGGGGGAACTAATGAAAAACTGTTTTTT. This translates into CAIRETGGTNEKLFF.

This chain joins TRBV19 and TRBJ1-2; no reliable D call. Germline V CDR1 and CDR2: LNHDA, SQIVND (reference sequence). The CDR3 length is 13 residues. V gave up 10 bases and J gave up 5 bases, with 17 bases separating them. CDR3 in DNA: TGTGCCATCCGGGATCCTGGGGATTATGGCTACACCTTC. Translated: CAIRDPGDYGYTF. The whole variable domain, filled in from reference TRBV19 and TRBJ1-2, reads DGGITQSPKYLFRKEGQNVTLSCEQNLNHDAMYWYRQDPGQGLRLIYYSQIVNDFQKGDIAEGYSVSREKKESFPLTVTSAQKNPTAFYLCAIRDPGDYGYTFGSGTRLTVV.

This sequence joins TRBV5-1 and TRBJ1-6, with TRBD1 matching 9 bases. CDR3 length equals 15 residues. The V gene end was trimmed by 4 bases and the J gene end by 12 bases; junction bases not matched to a gene: 11. Germline V gene sequence: CDR1 SGHRS, CDR2 YFSETQ. The CDR3 DNA follows: TGCGCCAGCAGCAGGGGGACAGGGCCCGAGGGACCCCTCCACTTT. Its protein is CASSRGTGPEGPLHF.

The chain couples TRBV29-1 to TRBJ2-3; tentatively, D is TRBD1 (6 bases). The germline V gene has CDR1 SQVTM and CDR2 ANQGSEA. This CDR3 region has 12 residues. Trimming left V 7 bases short and J 6 bases short, with 14 bases between. As DNA, the CDR3 is TGCAGCGAACGACAGGCGGAGGATACGCAGTATTTT. As protein: CSERQAEDTQYF.

This chain connects TRBV9 to TRBJ2-3, with TRBD2 as a possible D gene (5 bases). The CDR3 is 16 residues long. Germline lookup yields CDR1 SGDLS and CDR2 YYNGEE. Trimming removed 0 bases from V and 2 bases from J, with 13 bases in between. Written as DNA, the CDR3 is TGTGCCAGCAGCGTAGCCATCACGGGGAACACAGATACGCAGTATTTT. It encodes CASSVAITGNTDTQYF.

The rearrangement joins TRBV10-2 to TRBJ1-2; D possibly corresponds to TRBD1 (5 bases). Germline V gene data show CDR1 as WSHSY and CDR2 as SAAADI. This CDR3 has 14 amino acids. The germline V and J ends were trimmed by 4 bases and 2 bases, with 11 bases remaining between them. The CDR3 protein is CASSVIGANYGYTF. The CDR3 nucleotides are TGCGCCAGCAGTGTGATAGGGGCAAACTATGGCTACACCTTC.

CDR3 region: CASSVGGGNIQYF. CDR3 coding DNA: TGTGCCAGCAGCGTAGGGGGGGGAAACATTCAGTACTTC. The V gene is TRBV9, the J gene TRBJ2-4, with 7 positions matching TRBD2. Trimming took 0 bases from V and 6 from J; bases not matched to a gene: 0. The CDR3 loop spans 13 amino acids. Germline V gives CDR1 SGDLS, CDR2 YYNGEE.

V is TRBV9 and J is TRBJ2-5; TRBD2 aligns across 8 bases. Matching the DNA end better, TRBJ2-7 makes the J call doubtful. The CDR3 contains 15 residues. Germline CDR1 and CDR2: SGDLS and YYNGEE. CDR3 sequence reads: CASSVANSGAYEQYF. The CDR3 bases are TGTGCCAGCAGCGTAGCGAATAGCGGGGCCTACGAGCAGTACTTC.